The 32 T cell receptor beta chains in this list originate from one sample, sequenced in a study of T cells expressing NK-cell markers. TCRdb reprocessed the 5' RACE reads, keeping one entry per CDR3 protein, no DNA. This specimen shows about 400,000 distinct CDR3 sequences; the ten leading clones hold about 10%. Sequenced sample: blood T cells: a sorted CD56 or NKG2C T cell subset, CD4+ or CD8+ T cells, or bulk PBMC T cells (not recorded which). The receptors were gathered from a woman aged 45 to 65 in good health.

The chain carries TRBV4-1 and TRBJ1-1; TCRdb's assignment of TRBD1 cannot be checked, as there is no DNA. This CDR3 region has 16 residues. Germline CDR1 is MGHRA and CDR2 is YSYEKL. Here the CDR3 reads CASSLYRGSENTEAFF.

The chain's CDR3 is CASSPTSLDEQFF. This chain links TRBV7-9 with TRBJ2-1; as DNA is missing, the TRBD2 call by TCRdb cannot be tested. Germline V gives CDR1 SEHNR, CDR2 FQNEAQ (reference sequence). The CDR3 totals 13 residues.

The chain recombines TRBV29-1 with TRBJ1-1; TCRdb proposes TRBD1, but this gene call is untestable without DNA. CDR3 size: 12 residues. Per germline, CDR1 SQVTM and CDR2 ANQGSEA. CDR3 protein: CSVAEGRAEAFF. The whole variable domain, remainder taken from reference TRBV29-1 and TRBJ1-1, is SAVISQKPSRDICQRGTSLTIQCQVDSQVTMMFWYRQQPGQSLTLIATANQGSEATYESGFVIDKFPISRPNLTFSTLTVSNMSPEDSSIYLCSVAEGRAEAFFGQGTRLTVV.

V gene TRBV6-6 combines with J gene TRBJ2-1; the D call of TRBD2 rests on TCRdb alone, since no DNA is present to check it. From germline, CDR1 is MNHNY and CDR2 SVGAGI (reference sequence). There are 16 residues in the CDR3. CDR3 amino acids: CASSFSLAEAYNEQFF.

This chain joins TRBV6-5 and TRBJ1-1; TCRdb returns TRBD1, unconfirmable since there is no DNA. This CDR3 is 13 amino acids long. Germline V CDR1 and CDR2: MNHEY, SVGAGI. The CDR3 reads CASSYQGPTEAFF.

This sequence joins TRBV5-1 and TRBJ1-1; TCRdb names TRBD1, which stays unverified in the absence of DNA. From germline, CDR1 is SGHRS and CDR2 YFSETQ. This CDR3 has 13 residues. CDR3 residues: CASSLESGAAAFF.

The J gene is TRBJ2-3, the V gene TRBV7-2; TCRdb selects TRBD1, and the lack of DNA leaves this call unchecked. The CDR3 is 14 amino acids. CDR1 SGHTA and CDR2 FQGNSA come from the germline V gene. CDR3 amino acids: CASSPRQFTDTQYF.

J is TRBJ1-6 and V is TRBV10-2; there is no DNA to check the TCRdb D call of TRBD1. The CDR3 has 16 amino acids. Germline V lookup: CDR1 WSHSY, CDR2 SAAADI. CDR3 loop: CASSDYLRDKDSPLHF.

The genes are TRBV29-1 and TRBJ2-5; the D call from TCRdb, TRBD2, cannot be confirmed without DNA. Germline V CDR1 and CDR2: SQVTM, ANQGSEA. CDR3 length equals 14 residues. The CDR3 protein is CSARGTDIQETQYF. Full variable domain (remainder filled in from reference TRBV29-1 and TRBJ2-5): SAVISQKPSRDICQRGTSLTIQCQVDSQVTMMFWYRQQPGQSLTLIATANQGSEATYESGFVIDKFPISRPNLTFSTLTVSNMSPEDSSIYLCSARGTDIQETQYFGPGTRLLVL.

The CDR3 here is CASRDRASANVLTF. The chain couples TRBV19 to TRBJ2-6; TCRdb designates TRBD1, a call that cannot be tested without DNA. CDR1 and CDR2 (germline): LNHDA, SQIVND (reference sequence). The CDR3 spans 14 residues.

V gene TRBV14 combines with J gene TRBJ2-1; with no DNA, the TCRdb D assignment of TRBD2 cannot be verified. There are 15 residues in the CDR3. CDR1 is SGHDN and CDR2 is FVKESK in the germline V gene. The CDR3 is CASSQALAGGREQFF. The entire variable domain, with the rest obtained from reference TRBV14 and TRBJ2-1, is as follows: EAGVTQFPSHSVIEKGQTVTLRCDPISGHDNLYWYRRVMGKEIKFLLHFVKESKQDESGMPNNRFLAERTGGTYSTLKVQPAELEDSGVYFCASSQALAGGREQFFGPGTRLTVL.

This chain connects TRBV27 to TRBJ1-2; TCRdb designates TRBD1, a call that cannot be tested without DNA. CDR3 length equals 14 residues. Germline V gives CDR1 MNHEY, CDR2 SMNVEV (reference sequence). This CDR3 is CASTKTGTHYGYTF.

V is TRBV5-1 and J is TRBJ2-3; TCRdb outputs TRBD2, but without DNA this stays unchecked. CDR3 length: 17 amino acids. Looked up from germline, CDR1 is SGHRS and CDR2 is YFSETQ. CDR3 amino acids: CASSRSGTSGATDTQYF.

The J gene is TRBJ2-5, the V gene TRBV28; TCRdb designates TRBD2, a call that cannot be tested without DNA. Germline V lookup: CDR1 MDHEN, CDR2 SYDVKM. The CDR3 contains 16 residues. CDR3 protein: CASTPWREGKEETQYF.

This chain links TRBV29-1 with TRBJ1-2; TCRdb picks TRBD1, but there is no DNA to check that call. The CDR3 length is 13 residues. The germline V gene has CDR1 SQVTM and CDR2 ANQGSEA. CDR3 in amino acids: CSIRHREGYGYTF.

The chain uses TRBV10-2 and TRBJ1-2; checking the TCRdb D call of TRBD1 is not possible without DNA. This CDR3 has 13 residues. CDR1 and CDR2 from the germline V gene are WSHSY and SAAADI. CDR3 in amino acids: CASRGQEENGYTF.

The chain carries TRBV29-1 and TRBJ1-2. The CDR3 totals 12 residues. CDR1 is SQVTM, CDR2 ANQGSEA, per germline. The CDR3 reads CSVGEGGYGYTF. Full variable domain (missing parts from reference TRBV29-1 and TRBJ1-2): SAVISQKPSRDICQRGTSLTIQCQVDSQVTMMFWYRQQPGQSLTLIATANQGSEATYESGFVIDKFPISRPNLTFSTLTVSNMSPEDSSIYLCSVGEGGYGYTFGSGTRLTVV.

This sequence joins TRBV29-1 and TRBJ2-3; checking the TCRdb D call of TRBD1 is not possible without DNA. The length of the CDR3 is 14 residues. The germline V gene has CDR1 SQVTM and CDR2 ANQGSEA. The chain's CDR3 is CSVGRGIGTDTQYF.

This chain links TRBV12-3 or TRBV12-4 with TRBJ1-4; TCRdb's D call, TRBD1, is unchecked because there is no DNA. The CDR3 contains 19 residues. The chain's CDR3 is CASSQPTTGEVLTNEKLFF.

The J gene is TRBJ1-1, the V gene TRBV4-1; the D call from TCRdb, TRBD1, cannot be confirmed without DNA. Germline V gives CDR1 MGHRA, CDR2 YSYEKL. CDR3 length: 15 amino acids. CDR3 sequence: CASSQTTGWHTEAFF.

V is TRBV5-1 and J is TRBJ2-7; the TRBD1 assignment by TCRdb is unverifiable without DNA. The CDR3 loop spans 16 amino acids. Germline loops: CDR1 SGHRS, CDR2 YFSETQ. The CDR3 loop is CASSSLVGQQTYEQYF.

The chain joins TRBV29-1 to TRBJ2-2; the D gene TCRdb calls, TRBD2, cannot be checked with no DNA. Germline CDR1 is SQVTM and CDR2 is ANQGSEA. The CDR3 contains 19 residues. The CDR3 here is CSAPPWTSGKRADTGELFF.

This sequence joins TRBV29-1 and TRBJ2-5. The germline CDR1 and CDR2 sequences are SQVTM and ANQGSEA. The CDR3 has 12 amino acids. The CDR3 loop reads CSGAKGQETQYF. Based on the CDR3 plus reference TRBV29-1 and TRBJ2-5, the full variable domain is SAVISQKPSRDICQRGTSLTIQCQVDSQVTMMFWYRQQPGQSLTLIATANQGSEATYESGFVIDKFPISRPNLTFSTLTVSNMSPEDSSIYLCSGAKGQETQYFGPGTRLLVL.

The genes are TRBV20-1 and TRBJ1-2. CDR1 DFQATT and CDR2 SNEGSKA come from the germline V gene (reference sequence). The CDR3 is 13 amino acids. The CDR3 spells CSAASTVIYGYTF.

J is TRBJ2-2 and V is TRBV4-1; without DNA, the TCRdb call of TRBD1 cannot be checked. The CDR3 contains 17 residues. The germline V gene has CDR1 MGHRA and CDR2 YSYEKL. This CDR3 reads CASSHIWTGGNTGELFF.

This chain connects TRBV12-3 or TRBV12-4 to TRBJ2-5; TCRdb lists TRBD1, though no DNA is available to test this call. The CDR3 runs 14 residues. CDR3 protein: CASSLEDIEETQYF.

The J gene is TRBJ2-7, the V gene TRBV6-6. The CDR3 totals 14 residues. Germline CDR1 reads MNHNY; CDR2 reads SVGAGI (reference sequence). The CDR3 region is CASSYLVATYEQYF.

The chain combines TRBV3-1 with TRBJ2-5; with no DNA, the TCRdb D assignment of TRBD1 cannot be verified. Germline V gene lookup returns CDR1 LGHDT and CDR2 YNNKEL (reference sequence). The CDR3 sequence is 15 residues long. CDR3 in amino acids: CASSQEVWGKETQYF.

The gene calls are TRBV27 and TRBJ1-1; checking the TCRdb D call of TRBD1 is not possible without DNA. CDR3 length: 13 residues. The V gene's germline CDR1 is MNHEY and CDR2 SMNVEV (reference sequence). The CDR3 spells CASSLGQGTRAFF.

Here the CDR3 reads CASSGGDRRETQYF. The V call is TRBV9, the J call TRBJ2-5; without DNA, the TCRdb call of TRBD1 cannot be checked. Germline assignment: CDR1 SGDLS and CDR2 YYNGEE. The CDR3 contains 14 residues.

V usage is TRBV11-3 and J usage is TRBJ1-1. Germline-derived CDR1 and CDR2 are SGHNT and YENEEA. The CDR3 contains 15 residues. CDR3 in amino acids: CASSFQGRGWAEAFF.

The chain's CDR3 is CSAQTRGLSEQYF. The chain has TRBV20-1 and TRBJ2-7; TCRdb lists TRBD2, though no DNA is available to test this call. The CDR3 is made up of 13 amino acids. The germline CDR1 and CDR2 sequences are DFQATT and SNEGSKA (reference sequence).